The 28 T cell receptor beta chains reported below all come from one sample, sequenced in a study of shared clonotypes between healthy human individuals. The table came from immunoSEQ multiplex PCR; TCRdb's copy has only in-frame clones and leaves some out. The profile shows roughly 2.5 million clones, approximately 90% of them singletons. Sequencing was carried out using naive CD4+ T cells sorted from blood. Subset: CD45RA+ positively selected. The receptor source for this set is a man aged 18 to 30 in good health.

The chain employs TRBV6-6 and TRBJ2-7; D is possibly TRBD2 (5 bases). CDR1 and CDR2 (germline): MNHNY, SVGAGI (reference sequence). The CDR3 has 14 amino acids. V was clipped by 7 bases and J by 3 bases, with 16 bases between them. CDR3 amino acids: CASTPGTRNYEQYF. CDR3 bases: TGTGCCAGCACCCCCGGCACTAGGAACTACGAGCAGTACTTC.

V and J are TRBV5-1 and TRBJ1-4; no clear D gene. The V end was cut by 0 bases, the J end by 8 bases, with 11 bases between. This CDR3 comprises 14 residues. Per the germline V gene, CDR1 is SGHRS and CDR2 is YFSETQ. The CDR3 is CASSLAGLGEKLFF. The CDR3 DNA reads as TGCGCCAGCAGCTTGGCCGGACTAGGAGAAAAACTGTTTTTT.

The CDR3 sequence is CASSFLRSNEKLFF. The CDR3 DNA reads as TGTGCCAGCAGCTTTCTCAGATCCAATGAAAAACTGTTTTTT. The chain carries TRBV7-8 and TRBJ1-4; D gene uncertain. Trimming left V 3 bases short and J 5 bases short, with 10 bases between. The CDR3 extends over 14 amino acids. Germline CDR1 and CDR2: SGHVS and FQNEAQ.

The chain carries TRBV5-5 and TRBJ1-2; D may be TRBD1 (5 bases). The CDR3 runs to 14 residues. Germline CDR1 reads SGHKS; CDR2 reads YYEKEE (reference sequence). V was clipped by 4 bases and J by 5 bases, with 15 bases between them. The CDR3 protein is CASSAGDLRYGYTF. The CDR3 nucleotides are TGTGCCAGCAGCGCCGGGGACTTACGTTATGGCTACACCTTC.

To note about this clone: Within the sample, other DNA sequences also encode this same CDR3. The chain joins TRBV5-6 to TRBJ2-7; D is unclear. Germline V lookup: CDR1 SGHDT, CDR2 YYEEEE. The CDR3 has 11 amino acids. V dropped 0 bases and J dropped 5 bases, with 3 bases sitting between them. The CDR3: CASSLENEQYF. DNA of the CDR3: TGTGCCAGCAGCTTGGAGAACGAGCAGTACTTC.

As to this clone: This specimen includes other DNA sequences encoding the same CDR3. This chain connects TRBV4-1 to TRBJ1-2, with D perhaps TRBD1 (6 bases). This CDR3 has 14 amino acids. Per the germline V gene, CDR1 is MGHRA and CDR2 is YSYEKL. With 3 bases removed from V and 4 bases from J, the gap between germline ends came to 12 bases. The CDR3 DNA sequence: TGCGCCAGCAGCCAGGTAACAGGGACCTATGGCTACACCTTC. Residues: CASSQVTGTYGYTF.

This chain links TRBV30 with TRBJ1-3, with TRBD1 matching 8 bases. CDR3 length equals 17 residues. CDR1 is GTSNPN and CDR2 is SVGIG in the germline V gene (reference sequence). V was pared by 5 bases and J by 0 bases, with 12 bases of the junction left unmatched. As DNA, the CDR3 is TGTGCCTGGTCTGGACCCCTTGACAGGGGCTCTGGAAACACCATATATTTT. Translating gives CAWSGPLDRGSGNTIYF.

The V call is TRBV5-1, the J call TRBJ2-2; tentatively, D is TRBD2 (5 bases). V was trimmed by 0 bases and J by 5 bases, leaving 11 bases between them. There are 15 residues in the CDR3. Germline V gives CDR1 SGHRS, CDR2 YFSETQ. The CDR3 bases are TGCGCCAGCAGCTTGGTAGAAGGCGGGACCGGGGAGCTGTTTTTT. Translated, it gives CASSLVEGGTGELFF.

The gene calls are TRBV6-5 and TRBJ2-3, with no clear D. Trimming shortened V by 7 bases and J by 1 base, and 12 bases separated the two germline ends. Germline CDR1 is MNHEY and CDR2 is SVGAGI. The length of the CDR3 is 14 residues. DNA of the CDR3: TGTGCCAGCACCCGCTCATTTGGCACAGATACGCAGTATTTT. It codes for CASTRSFGTDTQYF.

This chain links TRBV7-3 with TRBJ2-5; tentative D call: TRBD1 (5 bases). Trimming cost V 10 bases and J 5 bases, with 14 bases left between them. CDR3 length: 12 residues. Germline V CDR1 and CDR2: SGHTA, FQGTGA. The CDR3: CATAQGGETQYF. The CDR3 nucleotides read TGTGCCACCGCGCAGGGTGGTGAGACCCAGTACTTC.

The CDR3 protein is CASSGTGGYEQYF. DNA for the CDR3: TGTGCCAGCAGCGGGACAGGGGGCTACGAGCAGTACTTC. This sequence joins TRBV9 and TRBJ2-7; 10 positions match TRBD1. This CDR3 contains 13 residues. J gave up 3 bases and V 3 bases, and 0 bases lay outside the gene matches. Per germline, CDR1 SGDLS and CDR2 YYNGEE.

The gene calls are TRBV18 and TRBJ1-5, with unresolved D. The ends were cut back, 3 bases at V and 0 bases at J, with 12 bases in the middle. CDR1 is KGHSH, CDR2 LQKENI, per germline. This CDR3 is built from 16 residues. This CDR3 is CASSPRETTSNQPQHF. The CDR3 coding sequence is TGTGCCAGCTCACCTAGAGAGACTACTAGCAATCAGCCCCAGCATTTT. The full variable domain, with the rest looked up from reference TRBV18 and TRBJ1-5, is NAGVMQNPRHLVRRRGQEARLRCSPMKGHSHVYWYRQLPEEGLKFMVYLQKENIIDESGMPKERFSAEFPKEGPSILRIQQVVRGDSAAYFCASSPRETTSNQPQHFGDGTRLSIL.

J is TRBJ2-5 and V is TRBV7-9; TRBD1 might be the D (5 bases). The length of the CDR3 is 13 residues. Looked up from germline, CDR1 is SEHNR and CDR2 is FQNEAQ (reference sequence). The ends were cut back, 2 bases at V and 7 bases at J, with 11 bases in the middle. This chain's CDR3 is CASSLNPQGTQYF. In nucleotides, the CDR3 is TGTGCCAGCAGCTTAAACCCCCAGGGGACCCAGTACTTC.

The chain couples TRBV5-6 to TRBJ2-7; D unresolved. Germline values: CDR1 SGHDT, CDR2 YYEEEE. The CDR3 is 14 amino acids. V lost 2 bases to trimming and J lost 0 bases, with 9 bases between them. In DNA, the CDR3 is TGTGCCAGCAGCTTTACAGAGAGCTCCTACGAGCAGTACTTC. Translated: CASSFTESSYEQYF. The full variable domain, completed using reference TRBV5-6 and TRBJ2-7, is DAGVTQSPTHLIKTRGQQVTLRCSPKSGHDTVSWYQQALGQGPQFIFQYYEEEERQRGNFPDRFSGHQFPNYSSELNVNALLLGDSALYLCASSFTESSYEQYFGPGTRLTVT.

This rearrangement joins TRBV7-2 to TRBJ2-4; D not resolved. Trimming left V 5 bases short and J 0 bases short, with 14 bases between. The CDR3 runs 16 residues. The germline V gene has CDR1 SGHTA and CDR2 FQGNSA. CDR3 residues: CASSPVSHLAKNIQYF. CDR3 coding DNA: TGTGCCAGCAGCCCAGTGTCACACCTAGCCAAAAACATTCAGTACTTC.

The CDR3 spells CASSQQGGNQPQHF. The CDR3 nucleotides are TGTGCCAGCTCACAACAGGGGGGCAATCAGCCCCAGCATTTT. V is TRBV18 and J is TRBJ1-5; 8 positions agree with TRBD1. With V trimmed by 4 bases and J by 2 bases, 1 base remained unmatched. Looked up from germline, CDR1 is KGHSH and CDR2 is LQKENI. This CDR3 contains 14 residues.

J is TRBJ2-6 and V is TRBV7-9, with TRBD2 as a possible D gene (5 bases). The CDR3 spans 18 residues. Germline CDR1 and CDR2: SEHNR and FQNEAQ (reference sequence). V was shortened by 2 bases and J by 0 bases, with 14 bases between the two germline ends. CDR3 coding DNA: TGTGCCAGCAGCTTAATGCGGCGGGTCCTCTCTGGGGCCAACGTCCTGACTTTC. Protein product: CASSLMRRVLSGANVLTF. The full variable domain, with the rest looked up from reference TRBV7-9 and TRBJ2-6, is DTGVSQNPRHKITKRGQNVTFRCDPISEHNRLYWYRQTLGQGPEFLTYFQNEAQLEKSRLLSDRFSAERPKGSFSTLEIQRTEQGDSAMYLCASSLMRRVLSGANVLTFGAGSRLTVL.

The chain links TRBV28 to TRBJ2-6; 7 bases are shared with TRBD1. This CDR3 spans 18 amino acids. Losses at the gene ends were 3 bases for V and 0 bases for J; bases not matched to a gene: 8. Germline loops: CDR1 MDHEN, CDR2 SYDVKM. The CDR3 region has the DNA TGTGCCAGCAGTTTGGTACAGGGGTTTCTCTCTGGGGCCAACGTCCTGACTTTC. Translated, it gives CASSLVQGFLSGANVLTF.

The J gene is TRBJ2-3, the V gene TRBV5-1, with 11 nucleotides matching TRBD2. Germline V gene data show CDR1 as SGHRS and CDR2 as YFSETQ. Unmatched junction bases numbered 5, after V lost 1 base and J lost 4 bases. The CDR3 has 16 residues. CDR3 nucleotides: TGCGCCAGCAGCTTGTTAGCGGGGGGGTCGGCAGATACGCAGTATTTT. Translated: CASSLLAGGSADTQYF.

The chain has TRBV19 and TRBJ1-6, with 8 nucleotides matching TRBD1. V lost 6 bases and J lost 7; bases outside the gene matches: 8. From germline, CDR1 is LNHDA and CDR2 SQIVND (reference sequence). The CDR3 has 15 residues. CDR3 sequence (DNA): TGTGCCAGTAGAGAGCAGGGGGCTCAAAATTCACCCCTCCACTTT. Translated, it gives CASREQGAQNSPLHF.

V is TRBV5-1 and J is TRBJ2-7; either TRBD1 or TRBD2 may fit D (5 bases each). The CDR3 loop spans 15 amino acids. V was cut by 4 bases and J by 4 bases, with 18 bases left in between. The germline V gene encodes CDR1 SGHRS and CDR2 YFSETQ. CDR3 region: CASSPLGTGIYEQYF. The CDR3 coding sequence is TGCGCCAGCAGCCCCCTCGGGACGGGCATTTACGAGCAGTACTTC.

As regards this clone: The same CDR3 can be traced to other DNA sequences in this sample. The chain is built from TRBV5-1 and TRBJ1-4, with TRBD1 matching 10 bases. The J segment lost 7 bases and the V segment lost 0 bases, leaving 3 bases of the junction unmatched. The length of the CDR3 is 15 residues. Germline loops: CDR1 SGHRS, CDR2 YFSETQ. CDR3 coding DNA: TGCGCCAGCAGCTTGGTAGGGACAGGGGCTGAAAAACTGTTTTTT. Its translation: CASSLVGTGAEKLFF.

The chain employs TRBV18 and TRBJ2-3; D is unresolved. V shed 0 bases and J shed 6 bases, with 10 bases lying between them. The V gene's germline CDR1 is KGHSH and CDR2 LQKENI. The CDR3 spans 14 residues. The CDR3 loop reads CASSPPMFADTQYF. The CDR3 DNA reads TGTGCCAGCTCACCACCAATGTTCGCTGATACGCAGTATTTT.

The rearrangement links TRBV19 to TRBJ1-6, with D maybe TRBD1 (5 bases). With 4 bases removed from V and 3 bases from J, the gap between germline ends came to 10 bases. The CDR3 spans 15 residues. Germline V gene data show CDR1 as LNHDA and CDR2 as SQIVND (reference sequence). The CDR3 here is CASSTGTDYNSPLHF. For the CDR3, the DNA is TGTGCCAGTAGTACTGGGACGGACTATAATTCACCCCTCCACTTT.

This chain links TRBV30 with TRBJ2-7; D uncertain. The CDR3 loop spans 12 amino acids. Germline V gives CDR1 GTSNPN, CDR2 SVGIG (reference sequence). Deletions cut 2 bases from V and 3 bases from J, with 8 bases between. The CDR3 nucleotides read TGTGCCTGGAGTTACGGAAACTACGAGCAGTACTTC. This gives the protein CAWSYGNYEQYF.

The chain joins TRBV19 to TRBJ2-5, with 9 bases lining up with TRBD1. V was clipped by 8 bases and J by 6 bases; unmatched bases: 13. CDR3 length equals 15 residues. Germline V gene lookup returns CDR1 LNHDA and CDR2 SQIVND (reference sequence). The CDR3 region is CASARLGQGVQTQYF. CDR3 bases: TGTGCCAGTGCAAGGCTGGGACAGGGAGTGCAGACCCAGTACTTC.

The chain has TRBV19 and TRBJ2-5; TRBD2 agrees at 8 bases. The germline V gene has CDR1 LNHDA and CDR2 SQIVND (reference sequence). The V and J ends lost 7 bases and 2 bases, in that order; junction bases with no gene match: 12. This CDR3 contains 16 residues. As DNA, the CDR3 is TGTGCCAGTACCGACTCCCCAGGACTAGCTCAAGAGACCCAGTACTTC. It is translated as CASTDSPGLAQETQYF.

The chain recombines TRBV19 with TRBJ2-4; TRBD1 matches 10 bases. The germline CDR1 and CDR2 sequences are LNHDA and SQIVND (reference sequence). The CDR3 consists of 16 residues. With V trimmed by 10 bases and J by 4 bases, 13 bases remained unmatched. The CDR3 DNA follows: TGTGCCACCTCCCCCCGTCAGGGACAGGGGAAAAACATTCAGTACTTC. Its protein product is CATSPRQGQGKNIQYF.